This T cell receptor beta chain comes out of a study of T cells after yellow fever vaccination. For the study at large: Low-cell-number fractions underwent preparation using SMART-Seq v4 Ultra Low Input. Study-level results: Although most clonotypes did not, a small share appeared in both CD4 and CD8 compartments. Most clones from primary vaccination were detected again post-booster (just over 95% CD4, roughly 90% CD8).

This clonotype has just a few counts. Its antigen is unidentified. UMIs and a universal primer site were added when TCR cDNA was made by 5'RACE template switching. TCRdb ran MiXCR on the 5' RACE reads and lists one entry per CDR3 protein. The data hold approximately 550,000 distinct CDR3 sequences, with less than 15% observed a single time. The length of the CDR3 is 16 residues. The V gene's germline CDR1 is SGHRS and CDR2 YFSETQ. The trim removed 0 bases at V and 0 bases at J, leaving 5 bases unmatched. This chain connects TRBV5-1 to TRBJ2-5; 7 bases line up with TRBD1. The sequence came from a man younger than 45 who received the YFV17D yellow fever vaccine. Source: PBMCs, taken on the day of the yellow fever booster vaccination. This chain's CDR3 is CASSLGQGVHQETQYF. Here the CDR3 DNA reads TGCGCCAGCAGCTTGGGACAGGGAGTACACCAAGAGACCCAGTACTTC.